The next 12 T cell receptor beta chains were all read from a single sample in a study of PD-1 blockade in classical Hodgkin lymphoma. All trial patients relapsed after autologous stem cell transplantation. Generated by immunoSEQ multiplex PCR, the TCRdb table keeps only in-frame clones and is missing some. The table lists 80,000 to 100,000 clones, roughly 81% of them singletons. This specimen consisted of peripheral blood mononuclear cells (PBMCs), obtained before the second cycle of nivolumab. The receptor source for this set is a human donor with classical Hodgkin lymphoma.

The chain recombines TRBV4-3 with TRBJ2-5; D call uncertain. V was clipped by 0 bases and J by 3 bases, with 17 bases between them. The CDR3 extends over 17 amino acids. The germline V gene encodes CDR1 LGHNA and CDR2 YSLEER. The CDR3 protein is CASSQEDWVETEETQYF. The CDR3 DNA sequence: TGCGCCAGCAGCCAAGAGGATTGGGTCGAAACAGAAGAGACCCAGTACTTC.

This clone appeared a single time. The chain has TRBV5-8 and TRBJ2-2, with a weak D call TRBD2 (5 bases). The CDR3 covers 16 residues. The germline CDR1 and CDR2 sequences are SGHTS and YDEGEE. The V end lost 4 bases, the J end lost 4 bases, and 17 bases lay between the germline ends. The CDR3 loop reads CASSPLAGWTTGELFF. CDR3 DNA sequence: TGTGCCAGCAGCCCCCTAGCCGGATGGACCACCGGGGAGCTGTTTTTT.

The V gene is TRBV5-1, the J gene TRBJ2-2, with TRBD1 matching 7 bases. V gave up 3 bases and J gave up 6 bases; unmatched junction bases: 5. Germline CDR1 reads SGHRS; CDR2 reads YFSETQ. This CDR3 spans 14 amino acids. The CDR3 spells CASSSGTGAGELFF. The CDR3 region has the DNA TGCGCCAGCAGCTCGGGAACAGGGGCCGGGGAGCTGTTTTTT.

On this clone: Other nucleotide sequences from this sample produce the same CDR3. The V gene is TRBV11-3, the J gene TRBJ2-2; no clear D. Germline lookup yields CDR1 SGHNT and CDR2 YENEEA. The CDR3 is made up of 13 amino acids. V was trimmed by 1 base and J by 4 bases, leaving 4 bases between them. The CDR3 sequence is CASSLGPTGELFF. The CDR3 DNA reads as TGTGCCAGCAGCTTAGGACCCACCGGGGAGCTGTTTTTT.

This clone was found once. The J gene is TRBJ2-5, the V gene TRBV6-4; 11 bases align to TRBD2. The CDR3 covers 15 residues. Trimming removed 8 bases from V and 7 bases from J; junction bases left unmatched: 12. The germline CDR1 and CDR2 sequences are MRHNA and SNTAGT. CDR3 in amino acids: CASVLLAGGPGTQYF. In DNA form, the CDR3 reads TGTGCCAGCGTGCTTTTAGCGGGAGGGCCCGGGACCCAGTACTTC.

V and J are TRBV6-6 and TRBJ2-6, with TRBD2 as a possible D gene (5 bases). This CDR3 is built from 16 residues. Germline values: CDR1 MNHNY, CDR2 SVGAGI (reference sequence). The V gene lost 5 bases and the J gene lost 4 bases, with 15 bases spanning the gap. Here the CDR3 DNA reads TGTGCCAGCAGTCTAACCGCGGGTGCGGGGGCCAACGTCCTGACTTTC. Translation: CASSLTAGAGANVLTF.

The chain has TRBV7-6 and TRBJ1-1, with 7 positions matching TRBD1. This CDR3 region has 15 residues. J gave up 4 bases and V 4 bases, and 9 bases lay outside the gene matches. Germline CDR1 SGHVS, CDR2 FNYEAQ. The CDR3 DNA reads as TGTGCCAGCAGCTCGAAAGGGACAGTCCTCACTGAAGCTTTCTTT. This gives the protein CASSSKGTVLTEAFF. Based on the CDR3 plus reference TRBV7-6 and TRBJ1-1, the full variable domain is GAGVSQSPRYKVTKRGQDVALRCDPISGHVSLYWYRQALGQGPEFLTYFNYEAQQDKSGLPNDRFSAERPEGSISTLTIQRTEQRDSAMYRCASSSKGTVLTEAFFGQGTRLTVV.

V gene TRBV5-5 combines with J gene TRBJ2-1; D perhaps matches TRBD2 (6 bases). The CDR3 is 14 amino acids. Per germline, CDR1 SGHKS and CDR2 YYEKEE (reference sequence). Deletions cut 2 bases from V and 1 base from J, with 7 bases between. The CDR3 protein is CASSFGTSYNEQFF. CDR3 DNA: TGTGCCAGCAGCTTTGGGACTTCCTACAATGAGCAGTTCTTC.

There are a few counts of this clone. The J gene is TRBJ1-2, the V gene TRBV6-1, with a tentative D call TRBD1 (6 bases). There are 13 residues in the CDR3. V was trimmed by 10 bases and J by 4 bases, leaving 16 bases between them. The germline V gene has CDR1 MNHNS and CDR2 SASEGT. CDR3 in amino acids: CAIRDTVSYGYTF. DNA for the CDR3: TGTGCCATCCGGGACACAGTCTCCTATGGCTACACCTTC.

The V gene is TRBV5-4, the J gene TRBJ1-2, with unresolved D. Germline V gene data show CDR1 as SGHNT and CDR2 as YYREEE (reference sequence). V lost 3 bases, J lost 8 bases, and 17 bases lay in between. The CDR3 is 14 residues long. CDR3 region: CASSWEAGLQGYTF. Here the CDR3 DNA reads TGTGCCAGCAGCTGGGAGGCTGGCCTTCAAGGCTACACCTTC.

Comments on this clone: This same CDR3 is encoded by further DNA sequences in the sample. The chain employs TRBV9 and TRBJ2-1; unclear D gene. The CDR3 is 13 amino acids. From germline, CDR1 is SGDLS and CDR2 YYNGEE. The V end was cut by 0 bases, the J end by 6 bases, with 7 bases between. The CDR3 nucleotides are TGTGCCAGCAGCGTAGGAGAACTCAATGAGCAGTTCTTC. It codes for CASSVGELNEQFF.

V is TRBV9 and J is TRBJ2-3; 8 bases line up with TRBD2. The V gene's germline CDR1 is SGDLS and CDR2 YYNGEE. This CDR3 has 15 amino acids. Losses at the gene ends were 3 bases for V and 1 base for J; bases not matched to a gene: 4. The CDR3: CASSAHSGGTDTQYF. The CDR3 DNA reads TGTGCCAGCAGCGCCCATAGCGGGGGCACAGATACGCAGTATTTT.